This T cell receptor (beta chain) was sequenced for a study of blood T cell repertoires in COVID-19. TCRdb's table, derived via immunoSEQ multiplex PCR, lists solely in-frame clones and lacks some. The sample records about 250,000 clones, roughly nine tenths being singletons. Germline CDR1 and CDR2: LNHDA and SQIVND (reference sequence). Germline trimming cut 6 bases from V and 5 bases from J; bases unmatched to any gene: 8. The CDR3 has 14 amino acids. This clone turned up a few times. The sample consisted of peripheral blood. The receptor's source is a woman aged 55-75 years who had recovered from COVID-19. The genes are TRBV19 and TRBJ1-2; the match to TRBD1 covers 8 bases. CDR3: CASRNYRGGYGYTF. The CDR3 DNA reads as TGTGCCAGTAGAAATTACAGGGGGGGATATGGCTACACCTTC.